One sample yielded the 27 T cell receptor beta chains listed below, sequenced in a study of cytomegalovirus exposure and HLA in healthy donors. The PCR contained 60 Vbeta and 13 Jbeta primers. Data came from immunoSEQ multiplex PCR; TCRdb stores just in-frame clones and leaves some out. Its table lists about 75,000 clones. The specimen sequenced was PBMCs. The source of these receptors is a man aged 18-30 years in good health and CMV-seropositive.

The chain uses TRBV5-6 and TRBJ2-7, with D possibly TRBD2 on 5 matching bases. In germline, CDR1 is SGHDT, CDR2 YYEEEE. Trimming shortened V by 0 bases and J by 2 bases, and 9 bases separated the two germline ends. CDR3 size: 14 residues. The CDR3 reads CASSLAADAYEQYF. DNA for the CDR3: TGTGCCAGCAGCTTGGCAGCGGATGCCTACGAGCAGTACTTC.

This chain links TRBV6-5 with TRBJ2-4; D may be TRBD2 (5 bases). Germline CDR1 reads MNHEY; CDR2 reads SVGAGI. CDR3 length: 13 residues. The CDR3 sequence is CVSQPGAKNIQYF. The CDR3 bases are TGTGTTTCACAGCCGGGGGCCAAAAACATTCAGTACTTC.

The chain combines TRBV4-1 with TRBJ2-3; the match to TRBD2 covers 11 bases. The CDR3 extends over 16 amino acids. V dropped 4 bases and J dropped 4; count of bases not matched to a gene: 7. Germline CDR1 is MGHRA and CDR2 is YSYEKL. The CDR3 loop is CASSLTSGSPPDTQYF. The DNA for the CDR3 is TGCGCCAGCAGCCTTACTAGCGGGAGCCCCCCAGATACGCAGTATTTT.

This chain links TRBV7-2 with TRBJ2-5, with TRBD1 identical over 7 bases. Trimming took 7 bases from V and 9 from J; bases not matched to a gene: 5. The germline CDR1 and CDR2 sequences are SGHTA and FQGNSA. The CDR3 extends over 11 amino acids. CDR3 protein: CASIEGQAQYF. DNA of the CDR3: TGTGCCAGCATCGAAGGACAGGCCCAGTACTTC.

This chain connects TRBV11-2 to TRBJ2-3, with 8 bases matching TRBD2. Germline V gene data show CDR1 as SGHAT and CDR2 as FQNNGV. The J segment lost 0 bases and the V segment lost 3 bases, leaving 14 bases of the junction unmatched. This CDR3 comprises 19 residues. CDR3: CASSLRLRGVRQSTDTQYF. CDR3 bases: TGTGCCAGCAGCTTGCGCCTGCGGGGGGTCAGACAAAGCACAGATACGCAGTATTTT.

CDR3 amino acids: CASSDLAGGSTGELFF. In DNA, the CDR3 is TGTGCCAGCAGTGACCTAGCGGGGGGGAGTACCGGGGAGCTGTTTTTT. This sequence joins TRBV6-1 and TRBJ2-2, with 12 positions matching TRBD2. With V trimmed by 3 bases and J by 5 bases, 4 bases remained unmatched. Looked up from germline, CDR1 is MNHNS and CDR2 is SASEGT. This CDR3 has 16 residues.

The CDR3 nucleotides are TGTGCCAGCAGTGAAGGTGGGAGACGGCCGGTCACAGATACGCAGTATTTT. This sequence encodes CASSEGGRRPVTDTQYF. This sequence joins TRBV6-1 and TRBJ2-3; possible D gene TRBD2, 5 bases. Germline lookup yields CDR1 MNHNS and CDR2 SASEGT. V was shortened by 1 base and J by 2 bases, with 16 bases between the two germline ends. The CDR3 contains 17 residues.

The chain carries TRBV13 and TRBJ1-1, with D uncertain. Germline values: CDR1 PRHDT, CDR2 FYEKMQ (reference sequence). This CDR3 spans 12 amino acids. The ends were cut back, 8 bases at V and 0 bases at J, with 7 bases in the middle. The CDR3 region is CASGDVNTEAFF. The CDR3 DNA sequence: TGTGCCAGCGGAGATGTGAACACTGAAGCTTTCTTT.

Comment on this clone: Germline and junction disagree at one end, which may indicate a read error. CDR3 residues: CASSLGVGGMDTQYF. CDR3 bases: TGTGCTAGCAGCTTAGGTGTGGGCGGGATGGATACGCAGTATTTT. The J gene is TRBJ2-3, the V gene TRBV7-7, with TRBD2 as a possible D gene (6 bases). This CDR3 contains 15 residues. Germline values: CDR1 SSHAT, CDR2 FNYEAQ (reference sequence). Full variable domain (rest looked up from reference TRBV7-7 and TRBJ2-3): GAGVSQSPRYKVTKRGQDVTLRCDPISSHATLYWYQQALGQGPEFLTYFNYEAQPDKSGLPSDRFSAERPEGSISTLTIQRTEQRDSAMYRCASSLGVGGMDTQYFGPGTRLTVL.

The CDR3 nucleotides read TGTGCCAGCAGTGAATCATCCCCAGGGAAACTGTTTTTT. Translation gives CASSESSPGKLFF. J is TRBJ1-4 and V is TRBV25-1; the D gene is possibly TRBD1 (5 bases). CDR3 length equals 13 residues. The germline V gene has CDR1 MGHDK and CDR2 SYGVNS. V was clipped by 1 base and J by 11 bases, with 11 bases between them.

This chain links TRBV5-1 with TRBJ2-1; possibly TRBD2 for D (7 bases). This CDR3 spans 13 amino acids. With 2 bases removed from V and 10 bases from J, the gap between germline ends came to 13 bases. In germline, CDR1 is SGHRS, CDR2 YFSETQ. The CDR3 loop is CASSFTGGQEQFF. CDR3 in DNA: TGCGCCAGCAGCTTCACGGGGGGACAAGAGCAGTTCTTC.

The chain uses TRBV5-1 and TRBJ1-1; the D is unclear. CDR1 is SGHRS and CDR2 is YFSETQ in the germline V gene. The CDR3 consists of 13 residues. V gave up 4 bases and J gave up 4 bases, with 11 bases separating them. DNA of the CDR3: TGCGCCAGCAGCGTCGACATAGTCACTGAAGCTTTCTTT. This translates into CASSVDIVTEAFF.

The chain links TRBV7-3 to TRBJ1-1; a weak D match, TRBD1 (6 bases). The CDR3 totals 13 residues. V gave up 6 bases and J gave up 3 bases, with 11 bases separating them. The V gene's germline CDR1 is SGHTA and CDR2 FQGTGA. CDR3 loop: CASSLGGDTEAFF. Written as DNA, the CDR3 is TGTGCCAGCAGTCTAGGGGGGGACACTGAAGCTTTCTTT. Based on the CDR3 plus reference TRBV7-3 and TRBJ1-1, the full variable domain is GAGVSQTPSNKVTEKGKYVELRCDPISGHTALYWYRQSLGQGPEFLIYFQGTGAADDSGLPNDRFFAVRPEGSVSTLKIQRTERGDSAVYLCASSLGGDTEAFFGQGTRLTVV.

This chain connects TRBV7-6 to TRBJ1-6; TRBD1 is a possible D gene (6 bases). The V gene's germline CDR1 is SGHVS and CDR2 FNYEAQ. The CDR3 is 17 amino acids. Between the trimmed V and J ends, which lost 0 bases and 7 bases, there was a span of 16 bases. CDR3 nucleotides: TGTGCCAGCAGCTTAGCTGCACCAGGGGCACCCAATTCACCCCTCCACTTT. It translates to CASSLAAPGAPNSPLHF.

The chain combines TRBV19 with TRBJ2-7; D is perhaps TRBD1 (5 bases). The V end lost 3 bases, the J end lost 4 bases, and 19 bases lay between the germline ends. From germline, CDR1 is LNHDA and CDR2 SQIVND (reference sequence). The CDR3 length is 16 residues. CDR3 sequence reads: CASSIKSGRAQYEQYF. In nucleotides, the CDR3 is TGTGCCAGTAGTATTAAGTCGGGCAGGGCGCAGTACGAGCAGTACTTC.

V gene TRBV29-1 combines with J gene TRBJ2-1; 10 bases are a match to TRBD1. Trimming took 6 bases from V and 7 from J; bases not matched to a gene: 6. Germline CDR1 reads SQVTM; CDR2 reads ANQGSEA. The CDR3 consists of 13 residues. CDR3 coding DNA: TGCAGCGTCGGGACAGGGGCCTGGAATGAGCAGTTCTTC. Protein: CSVGTGAWNEQFF.

The chain combines TRBV27 with TRBJ1-1; TRBD1 matches 7 bases. Per the germline V gene, CDR1 is MNHEY and CDR2 is SMNVEV (reference sequence). The CDR3 loop spans 17 amino acids. Trimming removed 2 bases from V and 2 bases from J; junction bases left unmatched: 11. This CDR3 is CASSLRGWRGQNTEAFF. The CDR3 bases are TGTGCCAGCAGTTTAAGGGGTTGGAGGGGGCAAAACACTGAAGCTTTCTTT.

The chain recombines TRBV28 with TRBJ2-5; no firm D call. V lost 4 bases and J 5 bases, leaving 14 bases between the germline ends. The CDR3 has 14 amino acids. Germline V lookup: CDR1 MDHEN, CDR2 SYDVKM. The CDR3 region is CASSSHGKEETQYF. For the CDR3, the DNA is TGTGCCAGCAGTTCCCACGGCAAGGAGGAGACCCAGTACTTC.

The rearrangement joins TRBV4-1 to TRBJ2-5, with 12 bases fitting TRBD2. Germline V gives CDR1 MGHRA, CDR2 YSYEKL. The CDR3 is 16 residues long. The trim removed 0 bases at V and 4 bases at J, leaving 3 bases unmatched. CDR3 in DNA: TGCGCCAGCAGCCAAGAGAGGGGACTAGCGGGAGAGACCCAGTACTTC. It encodes CASSQERGLAGETQYF.

The chain has TRBV28 and TRBJ2-7; possibly TRBD1 for D (6 bases). Trimming pared 1 base from V and 3 bases from J, leaving 10 bases between. This CDR3 has 14 residues. Germline CDR1 and CDR2: MDHEN and SYDVKM. The CDR3 DNA reads TGTGCCAGCAGTTTATCTGGGGGCGGCTACGAGCAGTACTTC. It specifies CASSLSGGGYEQYF. Full variable domain (remainder filled in from reference TRBV28 and TRBJ2-7): DVKVTQSSRYLVKRTGEKVFLECVQDMDHENMFWYRQDPGLGLRLIYFSYDVKMKEKGDIPEGYSVSREKKERFSLILESASTNQTSMYLCASSLSGGGYEQYFGPGTRLTVT.

V gene TRBV4-1 combines with J gene TRBJ2-7; TRBD1 matches 7 bases. After removal of 0 bases from V and 4 bases from J, the junction contained 6 bases not matched to a gene. This CDR3 has 15 residues. Per germline, CDR1 MGHRA and CDR2 YSYEKL. In DNA, the CDR3 is TGCGCCAGCAGCCAAGATCTGGCCAGGGGGTACGAGCAGTACTTC. Translated: CASSQDLARGYEQYF.

This rearrangement joins TRBV6-1 to TRBJ1-2; tentative D call: TRBD1 (5 bases). V was shortened by 4 bases and J by 7 bases, with 16 bases between the two germline ends. CDR1 and CDR2 (germline): MNHNS, SASEGT. The CDR3 extends over 14 amino acids. The chain's CDR3 is CASSASGLLGGYTF. In DNA form, the CDR3 reads TGTGCCAGCAGTGCCTCGGGACTATTAGGTGGCTACACCTTC.

The chain links TRBV10-1 to TRBJ2-7, with D unresolved. The germline gives CDR1 WNHNN, CDR2 SYGVQD (reference sequence). The V end lost 8 bases, the J end lost 0 bases, and 8 bases lay between the germline ends. This CDR3 comprises 12 residues. The CDR3 region is CASSLSSYEQYF. CDR3 nucleotides: TGCGCCAGCTCACTATCCTCCTACGAGCAGTACTTC.

The chain joins TRBV7-2 to TRBJ2-5; D not resolved. This CDR3 is 13 amino acids long. Germline V CDR1 and CDR2: SGHTA, FQGNSA. Trimming took off 1 base at V and 1 base at J, with 4 bases between the two ends. In DNA form, the CDR3 reads TGTGCCAGCAGCTTAGAACTCCAAGAGACCCAGTACTTC. Encoded protein: CASSLELQETQYF. Using reference TRBV7-2 and TRBJ2-5 for the parts outside the CDR3, the full variable domain is GAGVSQSPSNKVTEKGKDVELRCDPISGHTALYWYRQSLGQGLEFLIYFQGNSAPDKSGLPSDRFSAERTGGSVSTLTIQRTQQEDSAVYLCASSLELQETQYFGPGTRLLVL.

The V and J genes are TRBV28 and TRBJ2-7, with 11 bases that match TRBD1. This CDR3 has 17 residues. Germline V lookup: CDR1 MDHEN, CDR2 SYDVKM. The trim removed 3 bases at V and 3 bases at J, leaving 10 bases unmatched. The CDR3 sequence: CASSFRAAGTGGYEQYF. The CDR3 DNA is TGTGCCAGCAGTTTCAGGGCCGCCGGGACAGGGGGCTACGAGCAGTACTTC.

The chain employs TRBV6-1 and TRBJ2-1; 10 bases line up with TRBD1. The CDR3 has 15 residues. Germline V gives CDR1 MNHNS, CDR2 SASEGT. J gave up 1 base and V 3 bases, and 0 bases lay outside the gene matches. In DNA, the CDR3 is TGTGCCAGCAGTGAGGACAGGGGGTCCTACAATGAGCAGTTCTTC. Its protein is CASSEDRGSYNEQFF.

The J gene is TRBJ2-7, the V gene TRBV5-1; maybe TRBD2 (5 bases). The germline V gene encodes CDR1 SGHRS and CDR2 YFSETQ. V dropped 4 bases and J dropped 2 bases, with 13 bases sitting between them. The CDR3 sequence is 14 residues long. The CDR3 DNA reads as TGCGCCAGCAGCACGCCCCGGGGAGCCTACGAGCAGTACTTC. Amino acid sequence: CASSTPRGAYEQYF. Supplemented by reference TRBV5-1 and TRBJ2-7, the full variable domain reads KAGVTQTPRYLIKTRGQQVTLSCSPISGHRSVSWYQQTPGQGLQFLFEYFSETQRNKGNFPGRFSGRQFSNSRSEMNVSTLELGDSALYLCASSTPRGAYEQYFGPGTRLTVT.